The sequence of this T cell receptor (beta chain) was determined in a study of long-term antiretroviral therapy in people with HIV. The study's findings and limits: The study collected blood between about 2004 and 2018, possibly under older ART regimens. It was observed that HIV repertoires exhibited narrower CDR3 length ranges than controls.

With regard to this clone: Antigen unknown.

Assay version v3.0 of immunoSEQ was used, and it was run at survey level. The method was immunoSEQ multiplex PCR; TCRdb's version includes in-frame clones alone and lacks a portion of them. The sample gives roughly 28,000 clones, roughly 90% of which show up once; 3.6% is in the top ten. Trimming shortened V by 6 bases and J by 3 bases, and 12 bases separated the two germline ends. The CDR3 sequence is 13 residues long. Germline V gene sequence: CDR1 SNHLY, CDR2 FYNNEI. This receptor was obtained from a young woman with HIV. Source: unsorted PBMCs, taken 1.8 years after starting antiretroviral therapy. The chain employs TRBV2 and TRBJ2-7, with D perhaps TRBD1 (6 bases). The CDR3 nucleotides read TGTGCCAGCAGACTACGGACAGACTACGAGCAGTACTTC. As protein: CASRLRTDYEQYF.